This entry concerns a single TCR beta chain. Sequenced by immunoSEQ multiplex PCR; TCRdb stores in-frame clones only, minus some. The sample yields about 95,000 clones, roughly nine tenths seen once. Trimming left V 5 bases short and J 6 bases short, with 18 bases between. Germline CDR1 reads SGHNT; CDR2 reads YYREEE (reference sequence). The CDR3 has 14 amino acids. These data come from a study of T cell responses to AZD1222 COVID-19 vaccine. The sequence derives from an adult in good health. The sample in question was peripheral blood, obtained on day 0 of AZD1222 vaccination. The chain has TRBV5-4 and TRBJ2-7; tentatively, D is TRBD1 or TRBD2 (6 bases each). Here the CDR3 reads CASRPTWGAGEQYF. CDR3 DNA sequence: TGTGCCAGCAGACCCACCTGGGGGGCGGGCGAGCAGTACTTC.